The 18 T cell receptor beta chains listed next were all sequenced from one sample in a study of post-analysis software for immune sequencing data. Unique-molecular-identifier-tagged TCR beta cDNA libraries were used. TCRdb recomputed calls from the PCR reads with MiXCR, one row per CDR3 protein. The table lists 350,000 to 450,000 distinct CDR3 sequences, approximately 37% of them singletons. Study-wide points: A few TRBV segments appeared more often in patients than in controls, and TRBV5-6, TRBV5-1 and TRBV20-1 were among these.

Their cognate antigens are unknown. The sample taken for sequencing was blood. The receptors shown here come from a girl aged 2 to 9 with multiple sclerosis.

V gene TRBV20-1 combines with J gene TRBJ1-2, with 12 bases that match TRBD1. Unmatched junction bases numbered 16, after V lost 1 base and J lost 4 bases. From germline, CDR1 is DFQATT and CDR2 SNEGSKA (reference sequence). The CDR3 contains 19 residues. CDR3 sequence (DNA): TGCAGTGCTAGAGTTAGGGGACAGGGGGCGCTTGGTGCTCTCTATGGCTACACCTTC. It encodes CSARVRGQGALGALYGYTF.

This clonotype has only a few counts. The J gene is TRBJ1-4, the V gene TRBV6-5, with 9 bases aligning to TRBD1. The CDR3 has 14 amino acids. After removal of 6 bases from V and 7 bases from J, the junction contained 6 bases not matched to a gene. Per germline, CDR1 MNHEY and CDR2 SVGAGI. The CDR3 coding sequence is TGTGCCAGCAGGGCCGGGACAGGGCGTGAAAAACTGTTTTTT. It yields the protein CASRAGTGREKLFF.

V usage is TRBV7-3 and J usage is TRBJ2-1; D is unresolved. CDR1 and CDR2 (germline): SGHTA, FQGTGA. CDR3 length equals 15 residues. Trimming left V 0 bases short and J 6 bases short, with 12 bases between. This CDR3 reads CASSLTGQMGNEQFF. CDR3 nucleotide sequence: TGTGCCAGCAGCTTAACGGGCCAAATGGGCAATGAGCAGTTCTTC. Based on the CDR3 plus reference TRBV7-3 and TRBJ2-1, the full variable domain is GAGVSQTPSNKVTEKGKYVELRCDPISGHTALYWYRQSLGQGPEFLIYFQGTGAADDSGLPNDRFFAVRPEGSVSTLKIQRTERGDSAVYLCASSLTGQMGNEQFFGPGTRLTVL.

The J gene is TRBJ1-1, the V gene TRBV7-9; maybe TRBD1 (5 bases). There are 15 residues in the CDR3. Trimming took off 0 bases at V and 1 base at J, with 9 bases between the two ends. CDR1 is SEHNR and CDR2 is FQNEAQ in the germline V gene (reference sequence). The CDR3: CASSLAGRQNTEAFF. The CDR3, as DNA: TGTGCCAGCAGCTTAGCGGGACGGCAGAACACTGAAGCTTTCTTT.

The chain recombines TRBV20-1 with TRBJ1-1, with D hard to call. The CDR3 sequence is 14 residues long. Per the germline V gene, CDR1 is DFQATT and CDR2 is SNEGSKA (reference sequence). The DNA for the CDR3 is TGCAGCCTAGCCTCCGACGGCCTGAACACTGAAGCTTTCTTT. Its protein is CSLASDGLNTEAFF.

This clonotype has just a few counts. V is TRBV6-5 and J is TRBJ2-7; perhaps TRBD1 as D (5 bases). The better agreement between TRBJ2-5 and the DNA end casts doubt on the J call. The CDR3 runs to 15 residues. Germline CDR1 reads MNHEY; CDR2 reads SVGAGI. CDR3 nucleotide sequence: TGTGCCAGCAGTTACTCTGGCCCCAGGGCGGAGACCCAGTACTTC. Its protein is CASSYSGPRAETQYF.

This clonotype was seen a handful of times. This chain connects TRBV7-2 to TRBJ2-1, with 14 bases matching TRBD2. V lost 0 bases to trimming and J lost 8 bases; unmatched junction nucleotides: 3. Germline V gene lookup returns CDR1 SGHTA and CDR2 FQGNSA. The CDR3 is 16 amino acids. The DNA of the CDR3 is TGTGCCAGCAGCTTAGCCGGGACTAGCGGGAGTCATGAGCAGTTCTTC. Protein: CASSLAGTSGSHEQFF.

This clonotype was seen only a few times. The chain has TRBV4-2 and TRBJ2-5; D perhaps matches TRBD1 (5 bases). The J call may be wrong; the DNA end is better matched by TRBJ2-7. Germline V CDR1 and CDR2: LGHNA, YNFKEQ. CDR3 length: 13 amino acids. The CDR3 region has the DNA TGTGCCAGCAGCCAACCTGACAGCTACGAGCAGTACTTC. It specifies CASSQPDSYEQYF.

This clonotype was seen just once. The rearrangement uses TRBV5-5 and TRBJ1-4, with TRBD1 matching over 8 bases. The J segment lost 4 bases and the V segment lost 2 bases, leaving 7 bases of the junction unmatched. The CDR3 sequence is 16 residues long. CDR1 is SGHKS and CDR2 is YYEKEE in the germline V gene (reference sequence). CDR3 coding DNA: TGTGCCAGCAGCTTCGGAACAGGGGGTAGTAATGAAAAACTGTTTTTT. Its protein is CASSFGTGGSNEKLFF. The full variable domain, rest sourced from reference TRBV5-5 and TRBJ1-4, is DAGVTQSPTHLIKTRGQQVTLRCSPISGHKSVSWYQQVLGQGPQFIFQYYEKEERGRGNFPDRFSARQFPNYSSELNVNALLLGDSALYLCASSFGTGGSNEKLFFGSGTQLSVL.

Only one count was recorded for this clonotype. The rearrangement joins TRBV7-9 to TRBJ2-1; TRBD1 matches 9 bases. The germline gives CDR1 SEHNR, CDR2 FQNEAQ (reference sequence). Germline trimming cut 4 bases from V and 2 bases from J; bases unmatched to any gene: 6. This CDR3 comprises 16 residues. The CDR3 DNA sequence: TGTGCCAGCAGCTCCAGGGGGGACAGGGCCTACAATGAGCAGTTCTTC. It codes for CASSSRGDRAYNEQFF. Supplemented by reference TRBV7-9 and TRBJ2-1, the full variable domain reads DTGVSQNPRHKITKRGQNVTFRCDPISEHNRLYWYRQTLGQGPEFLTYFQNEAQLEKSRLLSDRFSAERPKGSFSTLEIQRTEQGDSAMYLCASSSRGDRAYNEQFFGPGTRLTVL.

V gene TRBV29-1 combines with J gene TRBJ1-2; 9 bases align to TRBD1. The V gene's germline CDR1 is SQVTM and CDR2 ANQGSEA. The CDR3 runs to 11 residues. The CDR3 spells CSAGTGKGDTF. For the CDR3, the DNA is TGCAGTGCCGGGACAGGGAAGGGGGACACCTTC.

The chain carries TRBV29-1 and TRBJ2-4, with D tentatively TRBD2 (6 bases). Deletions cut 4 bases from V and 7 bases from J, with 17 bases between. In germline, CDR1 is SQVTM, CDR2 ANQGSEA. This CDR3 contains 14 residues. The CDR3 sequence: CSVGESGTWNIQYF. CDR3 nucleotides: TGCAGCGTTGGAGAATCCGGGACTTGGAACATTCAGTACTTC. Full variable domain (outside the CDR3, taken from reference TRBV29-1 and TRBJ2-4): SAVISQKPSRDICQRGTSLTIQCQVDSQVTMMFWYRQQPGQSLTLIATANQGSEATYESGFVIDKFPISRPNLTFSTLTVSNMSPEDSSIYLCSVGESGTWNIQYFGAGTRLSVL.

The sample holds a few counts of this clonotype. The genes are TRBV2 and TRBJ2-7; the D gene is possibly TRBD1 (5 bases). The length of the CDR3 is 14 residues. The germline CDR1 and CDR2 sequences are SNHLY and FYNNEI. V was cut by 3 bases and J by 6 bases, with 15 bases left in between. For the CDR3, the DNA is TGTGCCAGCAGTGATAGATGGCAGGGTCGCGAGCAGTACTTC. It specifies CASSDRWQGREQYF.

CDR3 sequence: CASSLGQTYEQFF. Written as DNA, the CDR3 is TGCGCCAGCAGCCTAGGACAGACCTACGAGCAGTTCTTC. The chain links TRBV5-1 to TRBJ2-1, with D perhaps TRBD1 (6 bases). Trimming removed 4 bases from V and 10 bases from J, with 15 bases in between. CDR3 length equals 13 residues. CDR1 and CDR2 (germline): SGHRS, YFSETQ.

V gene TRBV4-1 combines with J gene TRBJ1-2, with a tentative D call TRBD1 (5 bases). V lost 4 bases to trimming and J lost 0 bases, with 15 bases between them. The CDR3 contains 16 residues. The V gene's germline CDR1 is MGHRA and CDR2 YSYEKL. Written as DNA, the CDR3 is TGCGCCAGCAGCCCATTATGGGACGCTGCTAACTATGGCTACACCTTC. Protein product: CASSPLWDAANYGYTF.

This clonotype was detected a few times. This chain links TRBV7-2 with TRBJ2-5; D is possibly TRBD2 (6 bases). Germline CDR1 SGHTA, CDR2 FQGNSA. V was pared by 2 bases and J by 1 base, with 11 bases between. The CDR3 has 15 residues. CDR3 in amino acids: CASSLLGGSQETQYF. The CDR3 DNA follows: TGTGCCAGCAGCTTACTGGGGGGATCCCAAGAGACCCAGTACTTC.

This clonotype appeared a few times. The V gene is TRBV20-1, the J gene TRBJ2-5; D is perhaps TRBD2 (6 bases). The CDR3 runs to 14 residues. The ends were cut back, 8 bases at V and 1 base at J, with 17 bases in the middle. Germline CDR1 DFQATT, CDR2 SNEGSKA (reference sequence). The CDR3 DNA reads TGCAGTCCCTTCTTAGCGGCGTTCCAAGAGACCCAGTACTTC. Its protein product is CSPFLAAFQETQYF.

The CDR3 DNA sequence: TGTGCCAGCAGCCCCCGAGATGGCGGGGGGGCCTACAATGAGCAGTTCTTC. This gives the protein CASSPRDGGGAYNEQFF. This chain joins TRBV11-2 and TRBJ2-1; 9 positions match TRBD2. This CDR3 has 17 amino acids. With V trimmed by 5 bases and J by 2 bases, 10 bases remained unmatched. CDR1 SGHAT and CDR2 FQNNGV come from the germline V gene.